Shown below are 24 T cell receptor beta chains from a single sample sequenced in a study of shared clonotypes between healthy human individuals. Clones were sequenced by immunoSEQ multiplex PCR, and TCRdb holds only the in-frame ones, with some missing. This table holds 600,000 to 750,000 clones, about two thirds found once. Sequenced sample: memory CD4+ T cells sorted from blood. Subset defined: CD45RA-negative fraction. The receptors were gathered from a woman in her thirties in good health.

This clone turned up a few times. The chain has TRBV28 and TRBJ2-7; 8 nucleotides agree with TRBD2. The trim removed 2 bases at V and 2 bases at J, leaving 8 bases unmatched. Germline CDR1 reads MDHEN; CDR2 reads SYDVKM. The CDR3 covers 16 residues. CDR3 residues: CASSLGPAGGTYEQYF. The CDR3 DNA reads as TGTGCCAGCAGTTTAGGGCCTGCGGGAGGCACCTACGAGCAGTACTTC.

The V and J genes are TRBV7-3 and TRBJ2-1; a possible D gene is TRBD2 (6 bases). The germline CDR1 and CDR2 sequences are SGHTA and FQGTGA. Between the trimmed V and J ends, which lost 1 base and 7 bases, there was a span of 20 bases. This CDR3 comprises 17 residues. The CDR3 reads CASSLKGASRDRNEQFF. CDR3 sequence (DNA): TGTGCCAGCAGCTTAAAGGGTGCGTCGCGGGACCGGAATGAGCAGTTCTTC.

J is TRBJ2-1 and V is TRBV7-3, with 7 positions matching TRBD2. CDR3 length: 16 amino acids. V lost 4 bases and J lost 3; bases outside the gene matches: 9. The germline V gene has CDR1 SGHTA and CDR2 FQGTGA. The CDR3: CASSWGSGTGYNEQFF. In nucleotides, the CDR3 is TGTGCCAGCAGCTGGGGAAGCGGGACGGGCTACAATGAGCAGTTCTTC.

The gene calls are TRBV6-6 and TRBJ2-5, with D unclear. This CDR3 has 13 amino acids. CDR1 is MNHNY, CDR2 SVGAGI, per germline (reference sequence). Trimming took off 5 bases at V and 2 bases at J, with 9 bases between the two ends. This CDR3 reads CASSVRGQETQYF. For the CDR3, the DNA is TGTGCCAGCAGTGTGAGAGGACAAGAGACCCAGTACTTC.

The chain links TRBV11-2 to TRBJ2-1; TRBD2 matches at 7 bases. CDR1 is SGHAT, CDR2 FQNNGV, per germline. The CDR3 has 12 amino acids. Germline trimming cut 6 bases from V and 6 bases from J; bases unmatched to any gene: 2. The CDR3 DNA is TGTGCCAGCAGGGGGGGGACCAATGAGCAGTTCTTC. Protein sequence: CASRGGTNEQFF.

The rearrangement joins TRBV28 to TRBJ2-7; D is undetermined. The CDR3 loop spans 15 amino acids. Germline CDR1 MDHEN, CDR2 SYDVKM. V lost 1 base to trimming and J lost 0 bases, with 10 bases between them. The CDR3 DNA reads as TGTGCCAGCAGTTTATTAGTAGTGGGCTCCTACGAGCAGTACTTC. Protein product: CASSLLVVGSYEQYF.

This clone showed up many times. The rearrangement uses TRBV7-2 and TRBJ2-2; D remains ambiguous. CDR3 length: 13 residues. V lost 5 bases and J 7 bases, leaving 11 bases between the germline ends. Germline-derived CDR1 and CDR2 are SGHTA and FQGNSA. The CDR3 is CASSPRSLGELFF. In DNA, the CDR3 is TGTGCCAGCAGCCCCAGATCGCTCGGGGAGCTGTTTTTT.

Remarks on this clone: The junction and the germline gene differ at one end; a read error may be behind it. The V and J genes are TRBV20-1 and TRBJ2-7; no clear D gene. The CDR3 sequence is 8 residues long. CDR1 is DFQATT and CDR2 is SNEGSKA in the germline V gene (reference sequence). CDR3 residues: CGASPVDF. In nucleotides, the CDR3 is TGCGGTGCTAGTCCAGTAGACTTC.

The chain has TRBV28 and TRBJ1-2; D uncertain. The V and J ends lost 6 bases and 5 bases respectively, with 13 bases between them. The CDR3 contains 13 residues. Germline V gene sequence: CDR1 MDHEN, CDR2 SYDVKM. The CDR3 DNA is TGTGCCAGCAGCTTGGGTCGTGAATATGGCTACACCTTC. Protein product: CASSLGREYGYTF.

This clone has a single count. This chain links TRBV7-2 with TRBJ1-2; D is perhaps TRBD1 (5 bases). Germline values: CDR1 SGHTA, CDR2 FQGNSA. CDR3 length: 14 amino acids. With 11 bases removed from V and 1 base from J, the gap between germline ends came to 17 bases. The CDR3 here is CAHQVTVNNYGYTF. In DNA, the CDR3 is TGTGCCCATCAAGTGACAGTTAATAACTATGGCTACACCTTC. The variable domain in full, with the rest retrieved from reference TRBV7-2 and TRBJ1-2, is GAGVSQSPSNKVTEKGKDVELRCDPISGHTALYWYRQSLGQGLEFLIYFQGNSAPDKSGLPSDRFSAERTGGSVSTLTIQRTQQEDSAVYLCAHQVTVNNYGYTFGSGTRLTVV.

The rearrangement links TRBV5-6 to TRBJ1-2, with a tentative D call TRBD1 (5 bases). The CDR3 runs 13 residues. The germline V gene has CDR1 SGHDT and CDR2 YYEEEE. V was trimmed by 2 bases and J by 3 bases, leaving 8 bases between them. The CDR3 here is CASSFQGDYGYTF. The DNA for the CDR3 is TGTGCCAGCAGCTTTCAGGGCGACTATGGCTACACCTTC.

The rearrangement links TRBV5-1 to TRBJ1-2; D possibly corresponds to TRBD1 (6 bases). Per germline, CDR1 SGHRS and CDR2 YFSETQ. Trimming cost V 5 bases and J 4 bases, with 12 bases left between them. The CDR3 sequence is 13 residues long. The CDR3 DNA reads as TGCGCCAGCAGTGCACAGGGACCCTATGGCTACACCTTC. This translates into CASSAQGPYGYTF.

This clone was observed at least ten times. The chain carries TRBV28 and TRBJ1-3, with D perhaps matching TRBD1 (5 bases). Looked up from germline, CDR1 is MDHEN and CDR2 is SYDVKM. Trimming removed 8 bases at V and 0 bases at J, with 11 bases between. There are 14 residues in the CDR3. This CDR3 is CASLRTFSGNTIYF. CDR3 DNA: TGTGCCAGCTTAAGGACATTCTCTGGAAACACCATATATTTT.

A word on this clone: The germline gene is not matched at one end of the junction; a read error may be the cause. V is TRBV9 and J is TRBJ1-2; TRBD1 agrees at 8 bases. This CDR3 is 12 amino acids long. Looked up from germline, CDR1 is SGDLS and CDR2 is YYNGEE. In DNA, the CDR3 is TGTGCCAGCAGCGTAGATAGGGGACAGGCCTCCTTC. Its translation is CASSVDRGQASF. Full variable domain (missing parts from reference TRBV9 and TRBJ1-2): DSGVTQTPKHLITATGQRVTLRCSPRSGDLSVYWYQQSLDQGLQFLIQYYNGEERAKGNILERFSAQQFPDLHSELNLSSLELGDSALYFCASSVDRGQASFGSGTRLTVV.

This sequence joins TRBV7-9 and TRBJ1-4; a weak D match, TRBD1 (5 bases). Deletions cut 1 base from V and 0 bases from J, with 15 bases between. This CDR3 contains 18 residues. The germline CDR1 and CDR2 sequences are SEHNR and FQNEAQ (reference sequence). The CDR3 DNA sequence: TGTGCCAGCAGCTTAGTTCGGCAGGGTATTGCAACTAATGAAAAACTGTTTTTT. Amino acids: CASSLVRQGIATNEKLFF.

This clone has more than one count but fewer than ten. The chain couples TRBV15 to TRBJ2-3; TRBD2 matches at 7 bases. This CDR3 has 15 amino acids. With 3 bases clipped from V and 2 bases from J, the junction kept 5 bases outside the gene matches. CDR1 and CDR2 (germline): LNHNV, YYDKDF (reference sequence). CDR3 sequence reads: CATSRGSGNTDTQYF. Written as DNA, the CDR3 is TGTGCCACCAGCAGGGGCAGCGGGAACACAGATACGCAGTATTTT.

This clone occurred a few times. This chain joins TRBV30 and TRBJ2-2; 10 bases fit TRBD2. The CDR3 spans 13 residues. V trimming: 7 bases; J trimming: 2 bases; junction bases outside the gene matches: 1. Germline V gene lookup returns CDR1 GTSNPN and CDR2 SVGIG (reference sequence). The CDR3 here is CASSGGNTGELFF. In nucleotides, the CDR3 is TGTGCCTCTAGCGGGGGAAACACCGGGGAGCTGTTTTTT. Full variable domain (rest looked up from reference TRBV30 and TRBJ2-2): SQTIHQWPATLVQPVGSPLSLECTVEGTSNPNLYWYRQAAGRGLQLLFYSVGIGQISSEVPQNLSASRPQDRQFILSSKKLLLSDSGFYLCASSGGNTGELFFGEGSRLTVL.

The V gene is TRBV7-7, the J gene TRBJ2-7, with D maybe TRBD1 (5 bases). Germline V gene data show CDR1 as SSHAT and CDR2 as FNYEAQ (reference sequence). CDR3 length equals 13 residues. V lost 3 bases to trimming and J lost 1 base, with 7 bases between them. CDR3 sequence: CASSLTDSYEQYF. The CDR3 DNA follows: TGTGCCAGCAGCTTGACAGATTCCTACGAGCAGTACTTC.

V gene TRBV6-5 combines with J gene TRBJ1-4; weak D call: TRBD1 (6 bases). The CDR3 covers 15 residues. CDR1 and CDR2 (germline): MNHEY, SVGAGI. The V and J ends lost 2 bases and 1 base respectively, with 8 bases between them. This CDR3 is CASSYETGTNEKLFF. The DNA for the CDR3 is TGTGCCAGCAGTTACGAGACAGGAACTAATGAAAAACTGTTTTTT.

In this sample, this clone turned up many times. The chain recombines TRBV7-2 with TRBJ1-5; the D is unclear. Germline values: CDR1 SGHTA, CDR2 FQGNSA. V was clipped by 1 base and J by 3 bases, with 10 bases between them. The CDR3 totals 15 residues. The CDR3 here is CASSLDSTPNQPQHF. DNA for the CDR3: TGTGCCAGCAGCTTAGATAGCACTCCCAATCAGCCCCAGCATTTT.

This sequence joins TRBV5-5 and TRBJ1-5; possibly TRBD1 for D (5 bases). The CDR3 has 17 residues. Trimming cost V 0 bases and J 0 bases, with 13 bases left between them. The germline V gene encodes CDR1 SGHKS and CDR2 YYEKEE (reference sequence). The DNA for the CDR3 is TGTGCCAGCAGCTTGGTTCTCGGGGGAAATAGCAATCAGCCCCAGCATTTT. Its protein product is CASSLVLGGNSNQPQHF.

V is TRBV14 and J is TRBJ2-7; possibly TRBD2 for D (6 bases). Germline V gene data show CDR1 as SGHDN and CDR2 as FVKESK. The CDR3 length is 15 residues. The germline V and J ends were trimmed by 1 base and 3 bases, with 13 bases remaining between them. The CDR3: CASSQGLGWGYEQYF. CDR3 DNA sequence: TGTGCCAGCAGCCAAGGACTAGGGTGGGGCTACGAGCAGTACTTC. Drawing the rest from reference TRBV14 and TRBJ2-7, the complete variable domain is EAGVTQFPSHSVIEKGQTVTLRCDPISGHDNLYWYRRVMGKEIKFLLHFVKESKQDESGMPNNRFLAERTGGTYSTLKVQPAELEDSGVYFCASSQGLGWGYEQYFGPGTRLTVT.

The V gene is TRBV5-1, the J gene TRBJ1-1; possible D gene TRBD1, 6 bases. V lost 5 bases, J lost 1 base, and 12 bases lay in between. This CDR3 is 14 amino acids long. CDR1 SGHRS and CDR2 YFSETQ come from the germline V gene. CDR3 coding DNA: TGCGCCAGCAGACCAACAGGGCGGAACACTGAAGCTTTCTTT. It is translated as CASRPTGRNTEAFF.

The rearrangement links TRBV30 to TRBJ1-5; 9 nucleotides line up with TRBD1. CDR3 length equals 14 residues. Germline assignment: CDR1 GTSNPN and CDR2 SVGIG (reference sequence). Trimming at V came to 4 bases and at J to 3 bases, leaving 4 bases not matched to a gene. The CDR3 sequence: CAWNRGLDNQPQHF. As DNA, the CDR3 is TGTGCCTGGAACAGGGGGCTTGACAATCAGCCCCAGCATTTT. The whole variable domain, filled in from reference TRBV30 and TRBJ1-5, reads SQTIHQWPATLVQPVGSPLSLECTVEGTSNPNLYWYRQAAGRGLQLLFYSVGIGQISSEVPQNLSASRPQDRQFILSSKKLLLSDSGFYLCAWNRGLDNQPQHFGDGTRLSIL.